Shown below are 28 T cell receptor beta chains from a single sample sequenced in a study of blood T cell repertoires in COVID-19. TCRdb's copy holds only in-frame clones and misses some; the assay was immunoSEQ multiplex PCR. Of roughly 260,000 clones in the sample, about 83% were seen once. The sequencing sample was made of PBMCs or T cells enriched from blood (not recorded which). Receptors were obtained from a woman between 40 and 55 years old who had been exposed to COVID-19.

As DNA, the CDR3 is TGTGCCAGCTCACCAGGGTCGCTAGCGGGGGGTACCTCCTACAATGAGCAGTTCTTC. Encoded protein: CASSPGSLAGGTSYNEQFF. V is TRBV18 and J is TRBJ2-1; the match to TRBD2 covers 11 bases. This CDR3 contains 19 residues. Germline values: CDR1 KGHSH, CDR2 LQKENI. Trimming removed 2 bases from V and 0 bases from J; junction bases left unmatched: 9.

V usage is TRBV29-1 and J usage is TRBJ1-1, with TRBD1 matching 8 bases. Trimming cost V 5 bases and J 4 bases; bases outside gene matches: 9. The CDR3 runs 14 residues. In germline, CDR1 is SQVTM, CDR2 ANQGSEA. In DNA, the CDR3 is TGCAGCGTTACCGGACAGGGCGGATCCACTGAAGCTTTCTTT. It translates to CSVTGQGGSTEAFF.

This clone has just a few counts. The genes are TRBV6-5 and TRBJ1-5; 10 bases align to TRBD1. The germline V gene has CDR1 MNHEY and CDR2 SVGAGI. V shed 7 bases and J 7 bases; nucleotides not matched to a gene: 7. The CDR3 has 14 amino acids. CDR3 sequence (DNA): TGTGCCAGCACTGGGGACAGGGGCTTCCAGCCCCAGCATTTT. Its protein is CASTGDRGFQPQHF.

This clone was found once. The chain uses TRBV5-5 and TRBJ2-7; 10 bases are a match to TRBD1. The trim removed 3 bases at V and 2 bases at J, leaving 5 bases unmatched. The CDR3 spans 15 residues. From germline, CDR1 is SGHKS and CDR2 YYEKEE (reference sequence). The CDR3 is CASSSGQGEPYEQYF. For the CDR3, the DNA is TGTGCCAGCAGCTCTGGACAGGGGGAACCCTACGAGCAGTACTTC.

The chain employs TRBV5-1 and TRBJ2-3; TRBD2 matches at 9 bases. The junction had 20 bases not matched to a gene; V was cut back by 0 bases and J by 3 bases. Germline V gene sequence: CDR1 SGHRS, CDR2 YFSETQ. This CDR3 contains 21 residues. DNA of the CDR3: TGCGCCAGCAGCTTGGTCGCACAGCGGGGGGCCGGAGCTGGGTCAACAGATACGCAGTATTTT. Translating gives CASSLVAQRGAGAGSTDTQYF.

In nucleotides, the CDR3 is TGCGCCAGCAGTGAGTCGACATTTGGACTAGCGGGCCACGGCCCCTACAATGAGCAGTTCTTC. Translation gives CASSESTFGLAGHGPYNEQFF. This chain connects TRBV10-2 to TRBJ2-1, with 11 bases matching TRBD2. The V segment lost 0 bases and the J segment 2 bases; nucleotides outside the gene matches: 15. Per the germline V gene, CDR1 is WSHSY and CDR2 is SAAADI. CDR3 size: 21 residues.

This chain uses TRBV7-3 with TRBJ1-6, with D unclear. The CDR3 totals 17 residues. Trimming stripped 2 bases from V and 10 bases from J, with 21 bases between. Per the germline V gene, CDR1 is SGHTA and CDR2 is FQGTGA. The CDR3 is CASSLGPSGAGGSPLHF. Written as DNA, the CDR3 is TGTGCCAGCAGCTTAGGCCCCAGTGGCGCGGGTGGATCACCCCTCCACTTT.

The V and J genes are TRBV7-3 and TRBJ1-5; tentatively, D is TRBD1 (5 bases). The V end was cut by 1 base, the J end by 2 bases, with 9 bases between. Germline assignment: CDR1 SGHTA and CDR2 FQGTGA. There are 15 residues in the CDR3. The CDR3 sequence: CASSLNSGGNQPQHF. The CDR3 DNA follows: TGTGCCAGCAGCTTAAATTCGGGGGGCAATCAGCCCCAGCATTTT.

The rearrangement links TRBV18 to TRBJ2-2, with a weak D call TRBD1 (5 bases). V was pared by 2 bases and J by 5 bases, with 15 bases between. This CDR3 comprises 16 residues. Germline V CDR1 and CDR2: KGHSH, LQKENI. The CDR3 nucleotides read TGTGCCAGCTCACCATCACGGGCAGGGATGACCGGGGAGCTGTTTTTT. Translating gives CASSPSRAGMTGELFF.

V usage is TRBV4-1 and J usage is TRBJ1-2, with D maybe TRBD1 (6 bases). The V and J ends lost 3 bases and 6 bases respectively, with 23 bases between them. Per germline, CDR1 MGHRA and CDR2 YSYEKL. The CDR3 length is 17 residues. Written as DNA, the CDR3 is TGCGCCAGCAGCCAGGAAGCCCACGGGGGGGCCGCGAATGGCTACACCTTC. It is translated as CASSQEAHGGAANGYTF.

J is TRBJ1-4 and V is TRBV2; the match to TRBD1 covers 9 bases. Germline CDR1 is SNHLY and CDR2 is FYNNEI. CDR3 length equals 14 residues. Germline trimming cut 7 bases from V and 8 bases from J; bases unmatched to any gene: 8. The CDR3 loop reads CASNDPGQGEKLFF. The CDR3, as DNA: TGTGCCAGCAATGACCCGGGACAGGGAGAAAAACTGTTTTTT.

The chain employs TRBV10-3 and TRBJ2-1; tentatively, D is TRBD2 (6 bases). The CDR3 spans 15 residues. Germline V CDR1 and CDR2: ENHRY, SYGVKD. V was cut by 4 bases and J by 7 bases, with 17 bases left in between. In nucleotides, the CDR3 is TGTGCCATCAGTGGACGGGACTTCGGGGGAAATGAGCAGTTCTTC. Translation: CAISGRDFGGNEQFF.

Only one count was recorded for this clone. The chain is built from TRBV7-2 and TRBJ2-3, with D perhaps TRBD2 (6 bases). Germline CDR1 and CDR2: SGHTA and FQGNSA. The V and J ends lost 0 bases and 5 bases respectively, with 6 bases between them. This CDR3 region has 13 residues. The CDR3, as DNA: TGTGCCAGCAGCTTAGCGCGGGAAGATACGCAGTATTTT. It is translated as CASSLAREDTQYF.

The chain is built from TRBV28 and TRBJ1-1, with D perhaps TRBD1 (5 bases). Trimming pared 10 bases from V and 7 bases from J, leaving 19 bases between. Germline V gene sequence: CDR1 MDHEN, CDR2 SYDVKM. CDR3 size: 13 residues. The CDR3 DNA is TGTGCCACCCTGATTCAGGGAAAGGTTGAAGCTTTCTTT. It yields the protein CATLIQGKVEAFF. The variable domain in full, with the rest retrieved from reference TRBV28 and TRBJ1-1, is DVKVTQSSRYLVKRTGEKVFLECVQDMDHENMFWYRQDPGLGLRLIYFSYDVKMKEKGDIPEGYSVSREKKERFSLILESASTNQTSMYLCATLIQGKVEAFFGQGTRLTVV.

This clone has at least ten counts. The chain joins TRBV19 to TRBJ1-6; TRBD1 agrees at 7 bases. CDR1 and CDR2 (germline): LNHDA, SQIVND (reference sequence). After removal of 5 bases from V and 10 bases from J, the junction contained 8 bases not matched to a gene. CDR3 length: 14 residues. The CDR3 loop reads CASSPRQGGSPLHF. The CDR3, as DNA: TGTGCCAGTAGTCCTAGACAGGGAGGCTCACCCCTCCACTTT.

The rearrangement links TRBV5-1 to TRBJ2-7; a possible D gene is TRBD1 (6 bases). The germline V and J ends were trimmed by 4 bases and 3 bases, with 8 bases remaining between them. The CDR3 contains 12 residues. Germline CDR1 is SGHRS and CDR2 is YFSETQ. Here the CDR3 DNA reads TGCGCCAGCAGCCACAGGGACTACGAGCAGTACTTC. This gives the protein CASSHRDYEQYF.

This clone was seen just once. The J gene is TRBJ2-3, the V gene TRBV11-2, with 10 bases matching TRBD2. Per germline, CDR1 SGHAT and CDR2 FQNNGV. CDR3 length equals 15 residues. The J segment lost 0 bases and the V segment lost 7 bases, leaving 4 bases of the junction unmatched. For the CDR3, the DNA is TGTGCCAGCAATAGCGGGGGGACTAGCACAGATACGCAGTATTTT. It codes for CASNSGGTSTDTQYF.

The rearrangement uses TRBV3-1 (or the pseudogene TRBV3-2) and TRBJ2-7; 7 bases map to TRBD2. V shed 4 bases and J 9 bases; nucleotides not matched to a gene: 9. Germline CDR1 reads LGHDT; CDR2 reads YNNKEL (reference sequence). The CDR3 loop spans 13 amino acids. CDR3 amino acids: CASSPGRAGGQYF. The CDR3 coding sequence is TGTGCCAGCAGCCCGGGGAGGGCCGGGGGGCAGTACTTC.

CDR3 sequence (DNA): TGTGCCAGCAGCTGGAGGTCGGAAGTCTTCTCTGGAAACACCATATATTTT. Amino acid sequence: CASSWRSEVFSGNTIYF. The chain recombines TRBV7-2 with TRBJ1-3, with D unresolved. V dropped 4 bases and J dropped 0 bases, with 16 bases sitting between them. From germline, CDR1 is SGHTA and CDR2 FQGNSA. CDR3 length: 17 amino acids.

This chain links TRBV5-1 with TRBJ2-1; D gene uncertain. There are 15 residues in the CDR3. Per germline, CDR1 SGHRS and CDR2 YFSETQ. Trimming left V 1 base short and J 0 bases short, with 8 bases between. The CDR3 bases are TGCGCCAGCAGCTTGTCGATGAGCTCCTACAATGAGCAGTTCTTC. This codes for CASSLSMSSYNEQFF. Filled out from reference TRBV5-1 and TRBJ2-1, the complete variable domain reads KAGVTQTPRYLIKTRGQQVTLSCSPISGHRSVSWYQQTPGQGLQFLFEYFSETQRNKGNFPGRFSGRQFSNSRSEMNVSTLELGDSALYLCASSLSMSSYNEQFFGPGTRLTVL.

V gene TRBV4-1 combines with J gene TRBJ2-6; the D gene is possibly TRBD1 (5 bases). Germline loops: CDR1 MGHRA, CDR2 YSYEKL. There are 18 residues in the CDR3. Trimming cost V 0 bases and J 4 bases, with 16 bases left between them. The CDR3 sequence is CASSQDAGIFSGANVLTF. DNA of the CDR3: TGCGCCAGCAGCCAAGATGCAGGGATTTTCTCCGGGGCCAACGTCCTGACTTTC.

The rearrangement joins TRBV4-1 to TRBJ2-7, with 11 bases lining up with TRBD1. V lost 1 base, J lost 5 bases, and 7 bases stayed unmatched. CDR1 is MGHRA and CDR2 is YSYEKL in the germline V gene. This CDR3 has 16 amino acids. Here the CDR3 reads CASSQGDRGTWDEQYF. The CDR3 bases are TGCGCCAGCAGCCAAGGGGACAGGGGGACGTGGGACGAGCAGTACTTC.

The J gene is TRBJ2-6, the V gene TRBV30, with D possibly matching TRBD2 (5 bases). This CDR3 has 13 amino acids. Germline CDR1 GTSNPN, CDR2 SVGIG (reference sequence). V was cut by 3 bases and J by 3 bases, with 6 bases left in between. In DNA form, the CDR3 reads TGTGCCTGGAGCCGGGATGGGGCCAACGTCCTGACTTTC. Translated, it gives CAWSRDGANVLTF.

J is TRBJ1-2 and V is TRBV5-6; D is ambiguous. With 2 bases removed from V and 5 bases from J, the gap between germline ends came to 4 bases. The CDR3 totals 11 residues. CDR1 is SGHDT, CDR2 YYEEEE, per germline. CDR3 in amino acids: CASSFSYGYTF. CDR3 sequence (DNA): TGTGCCAGCAGCTTTTCGTATGGCTACACCTTC. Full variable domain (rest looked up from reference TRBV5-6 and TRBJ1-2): DAGVTQSPTHLIKTRGQQVTLRCSPKSGHDTVSWYQQALGQGPQFIFQYYEEEERQRGNFPDRFSGHQFPNYSSELNVNALLLGDSALYLCASSFSYGYTFGSGTRLTVV.

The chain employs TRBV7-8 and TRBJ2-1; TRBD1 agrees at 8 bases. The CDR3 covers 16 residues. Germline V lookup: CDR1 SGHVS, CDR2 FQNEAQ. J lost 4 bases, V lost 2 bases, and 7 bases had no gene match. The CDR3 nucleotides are TGTGCCAGCAGCTTAAATCGGACAGGGCGTTACAATGAGCAGTTCTTC. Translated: CASSLNRTGRYNEQFF.

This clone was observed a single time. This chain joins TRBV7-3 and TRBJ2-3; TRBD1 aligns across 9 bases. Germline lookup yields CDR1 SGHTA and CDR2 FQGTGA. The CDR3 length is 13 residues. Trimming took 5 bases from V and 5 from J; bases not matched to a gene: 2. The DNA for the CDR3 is TGTGCCAGCAGCGCGACAGGGGGAGATACGCAGTATTTT. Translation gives CASSATGGDTQYF.

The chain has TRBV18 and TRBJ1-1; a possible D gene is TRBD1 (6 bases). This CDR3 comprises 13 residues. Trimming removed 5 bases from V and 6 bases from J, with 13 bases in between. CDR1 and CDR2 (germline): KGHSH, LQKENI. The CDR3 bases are TGTGCCAGCTCAGCTTCGGACAGCGCTGAAGCTTTCTTT. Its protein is CASSASDSAEAFF.

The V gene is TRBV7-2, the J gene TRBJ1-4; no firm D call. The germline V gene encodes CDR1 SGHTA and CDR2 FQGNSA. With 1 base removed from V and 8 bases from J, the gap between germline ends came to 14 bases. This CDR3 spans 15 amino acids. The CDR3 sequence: CASSLVGGRREKLFF. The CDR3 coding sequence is TGTGCCAGCAGCTTAGTAGGTGGGAGGCGGGAAAAACTGTTTTTT.